The 25 T cell receptor beta chains below all came from one sample that was sequenced in a study of PD-1 blockade in classical Hodgkin lymphoma. Sequenced by immunoSEQ multiplex PCR; TCRdb stores in-frame clones only, minus some. The sample has 100,000 to 130,000 clones; roughly nine tenths are singletons. Every patient was affected by relapse after autologous stem cell transplantation, while exposure to brentuximab vedotin was not uniform. The sequencing used peripheral blood mononuclear cells (PBMCs), collected before the second cycle of nivolumab. These receptors came from a human donor with classical Hodgkin lymphoma.

J is TRBJ1-2 and V is TRBV29-1, with TRBD1 matching over 10 bases. Germline V gives CDR1 SQVTM, CDR2 ANQGSEA. CDR3 size: 17 residues. The ends lost 7 bases at V and 4 bases at J; junction bases unmatched: 18. The CDR3 reads CSAAAGLGTGVSYGYTF. The CDR3 nucleotides are TGCAGCGCTGCAGCAGGACTCGGGACAGGGGTGTCCTATGGCTACACCTTC.

The chain recombines TRBV10-3 with TRBJ2-7; 11 nucleotides match TRBD2. From germline, CDR1 is ENHRY and CDR2 SYGVKD. Trimming cost V 0 bases and J 6 bases; bases outside gene matches: 1. CDR3 length: 14 amino acids. The CDR3 loop is CAISESGLAGEQYF. The CDR3 DNA reads TGTGCCATCAGTGAGTCTGGACTAGCGGGCGAGCAGTACTTC.

This chain joins TRBV5-1 and TRBJ2-1; D is unclear. Germline assignment: CDR1 SGHRS and CDR2 YFSETQ. This CDR3 region has 16 residues. Trimming cost V 4 bases and J 0 bases, with 14 bases left between them. As DNA, the CDR3 is TGCGCCAGCAGCCCCCGGACCGATAGCTCCTACAATGAGCAGTTCTTC. This gives the protein CASSPRTDSSYNEQFF.

The chain recombines TRBV6-6 with TRBJ2-3; perhaps TRBD2 as D (6 bases). V was clipped by 5 bases and J by 0 bases, with 9 bases between them. The CDR3 consists of 14 residues. Germline V gene lookup returns CDR1 MNHNY and CDR2 SVGAGI (reference sequence). In DNA, the CDR3 is TGTGCCAGCAGTGCCGGGAGTAGCACAGATACGCAGTATTTT. Protein product: CASSAGSSTDTQYF.

The rearrangement links TRBV5-1 to TRBJ2-2; no clear D gene. Germline V gene sequence: CDR1 SGHRS, CDR2 YFSETQ. V lost 3 bases and J 0 bases, leaving 9 bases between the germline ends. This CDR3 is 15 amino acids long. In DNA, the CDR3 is TGCGCCAGCAGCTCCTATACTACGAACACCGGGGAGCTGTTTTTT. It encodes CASSSYTTNTGELFF.

The chain carries TRBV10-3 and TRBJ2-7; D might be TRBD2 (5 bases). V was shortened by 2 bases and J by 1 base, with 15 bases between the two germline ends. CDR3 size: 16 residues. CDR1 is ENHRY, CDR2 SYGVKD, per germline. The CDR3 sequence is CAISEGSGATSYEQYF. In nucleotides, the CDR3 is TGTGCCATCAGTGAGGGCAGCGGCGCAACATCCTACGAGCAGTACTTC.

The chain is built from TRBV5-6 and TRBJ2-5; D ambiguous. The CDR3 totals 16 residues. CDR1 SGHDT and CDR2 YYEEEE come from the germline V gene. V lost 0 bases and J 7 bases, leaving 19 bases between the germline ends. CDR3 nucleotides: TGTGCCAGCAGCTTGGCGGCAAAGGTCAACCTAGGGACCCAGTACTTC. Encoded protein: CASSLAAKVNLGTQYF.

This clone showed up just a few times. The chain recombines TRBV2 with TRBJ1-5; D is unresolved. Germline CDR1 is SNHLY and CDR2 is FYNNEI. Trimming took off 1 base at V and 0 bases at J, with 4 bases between the two ends. CDR3 length: 14 amino acids. CDR3 loop: CASSEEGSNQPQHF. DNA of the CDR3: TGTGCCAGCAGTGAAGAGGGTAGCAATCAGCCCCAGCATTTT.

The chain couples TRBV9 to TRBJ1-1, with D maybe TRBD1 (5 bases). V was pared by 3 bases and J by 2 bases, with 8 bases between. Per the germline V gene, CDR1 is SGDLS and CDR2 is YYNGEE. This CDR3 region has 13 residues. The CDR3 sequence: CASSGDPNTEAFF. CDR3 DNA: TGTGCCAGCAGCGGGGACCCCAACACTGAAGCTTTCTTT.

The chain recombines TRBV6-1 with TRBJ2-2, with TRBD2 identical over 10 bases. The germline CDR1 and CDR2 sequences are MNHNS and SASEGT. V dropped 3 bases and J dropped 4; count of bases not matched to a gene: 5. The CDR3 is 16 residues long. The CDR3 bases are TGTGCCAGCAGTGAGTTACCTAGCGGGAGCACCGGGGAGCTGTTTTTT. As protein: CASSELPSGSTGELFF.

This clone was seen a handful of times. The CDR3 is CATSRVGRGIYHTQYF. The CDR3 nucleotides read TGTGCCACCAGCAGAGTTGGCAGGGGAATCTATCATACGCAGTATTTT. The chain recombines TRBV15 with TRBJ2-3; a weak D match, TRBD1 (6 bases). Trimming removed 1 base from V and 7 bases from J, with 18 bases in between. This CDR3 spans 16 amino acids. Germline-derived CDR1 and CDR2 are LNHNV and YYDKDF (reference sequence). Variable domain in full (rest from reference TRBV15 and TRBJ2-3): DAMVIQNPRYQVTQFGKPVTLSCSQTLNHNVMYWYQQKSSQAPKLLFHYYDKDFNNEADTPDNFQSRRPNTSFCFLDIRSPGLGDTAMYLCATSRVGRGIYHTQYFGPGTRLTVL.

This chain joins TRBV13 and TRBJ2-7, with TRBD1 matching 7 bases. Looked up from germline, CDR1 is PRHDT and CDR2 is FYEKMQ (reference sequence). CDR3 size: 14 residues. Germline trimming cut 1 base from V and 1 base from J; bases unmatched to any gene: 1. The CDR3 protein is CASSLDRGSYEQYF. The CDR3 DNA follows: TGTGCCAGCAGCTTAGACAGGGGATCCTACGAGCAGTACTTC.

The gene calls are TRBV11-1 and TRBJ2-7; tentative D call: TRBD1 (5 bases). Trimming took 4 bases from V and 2 from J, leaving 15 bases between them. The CDR3 spans 15 residues. The germline V gene has CDR1 SGHAT and CDR2 FQDESV (reference sequence). CDR3 sequence reads: CASSYGQGTTYEQYF. DNA of the CDR3: TGTGCCAGCAGCTACGGGCAGGGAACCACCTACGAGCAGTACTTC. Together with reference TRBV11-1 and TRBJ2-7, the CDR3 gives the full variable domain: EAEVAQSPRYKITEKSQAVAFWCDPISGHATLYWYRQILGQGPELLVQFQDESVVDDSQLPKDRFSAERLKGVDSTLKIQPAELGDSAMYLCASSYGQGTTYEQYFGPGTRLTVT.

This sequence joins TRBV7-8 and TRBJ2-2, with 7 positions matching TRBD1. V shed 5 bases, J shed 4 bases, and the junction held 10 bases outside the gene matches. This CDR3 region has 16 residues. Germline V gives CDR1 SGHVS, CDR2 FQNEAQ. In DNA, the CDR3 is TGTGCCAGCAGCCAGAGGAGGACAGGCTTCACCGGGGAGCTGTTTTTT. This translates into CASSQRRTGFTGELFF. The full variable domain, with the rest looked up from reference TRBV7-8 and TRBJ2-2, is GAGVSQSPRYKVAKRGQDVALRCDPISGHVSLFWYQQALGQGPEFLTYFQNEAQLDKSGLPSDRFFAERPEGSVSTLKIQRTQQEDSAVYLCASSQRRTGFTGELFFGEGSRLTVL.

This chain connects TRBV13 to TRBJ2-6; 7 bases fit TRBD1. The CDR3 has 18 residues. V gave up 1 base and J gave up 0 bases; unmatched junction bases: 6. Germline-derived CDR1 and CDR2 are PRHDT and FYEKMQ (reference sequence). As DNA, the CDR3 is TGTGCCAGCAGCTTAGATAGGGGGCTGATCTCTGGGGCCAACGTCCTGACTTTC. Translation gives CASSLDRGLISGANVLTF.

The chain combines TRBV27 with TRBJ2-7; no clear D gene. CDR3 length equals 15 residues. V lost 0 bases, J lost 0 bases, and 9 bases lay in between. Germline CDR1 reads MNHEY; CDR2 reads SMNVEV (reference sequence). The CDR3 DNA follows: TGTGCCAGCAGTTTATCCGACTTGAGCTCCTACGAGCAGTACTTC. Translated, it gives CASSLSDLSSYEQYF.

This rearrangement joins TRBV10-3 to TRBJ2-7; unclear D gene. The length of the CDR3 is 14 residues. Trimming stripped 2 bases from V and 0 bases from J, with 8 bases between. The germline V gene has CDR1 ENHRY and CDR2 SYGVKD. This CDR3 reads CAISEADISYEQYF. Here the CDR3 DNA reads TGTGCCATCAGTGAGGCCGACATCTCCTACGAGCAGTACTTC.

The chain carries TRBV19 and TRBJ1-1; a possible D gene is TRBD1 (6 bases). Trimming took 3 bases from V and 0 from J, leaving 8 bases between them. The germline gives CDR1 LNHDA, CDR2 SQIVND (reference sequence). The CDR3 covers 14 residues. CDR3 sequence (DNA): TGTGCCAGTAGTATTCGGACAGTGAACACTGAAGCTTTCTTT. Translation gives CASSIRTVNTEAFF. Full variable domain (outside the CDR3, taken from reference TRBV19 and TRBJ1-1): DGGITQSPKYLFRKEGQNVTLSCEQNLNHDAMYWYRQDPGQGLRLIYYSQIVNDFQKGDIAEGYSVSREKKESFPLTVTSAQKNPTAFYLCASSIRTVNTEAFFGQGTRLTVV.

This clone was seen a single time. The gene calls are TRBV4-3 and TRBJ1-2; TRBD1 is a possible D gene (5 bases). The CDR3 is 17 residues long. V dropped 2 bases and J dropped 0 bases, with 16 bases sitting between them. Germline assignment: CDR1 LGHNA and CDR2 YSLEER. The CDR3: CASSQWPVGGTNYGYTF. As DNA, the CDR3 is TGCGCCAGCAGCCAATGGCCCGTGGGGGGAACTAACTATGGCTACACCTTC.

The chain has TRBV19 and TRBJ1-3; D remains ambiguous. The germline V gene encodes CDR1 LNHDA and CDR2 SQIVND (reference sequence). The CDR3 runs 17 residues. The V and J ends lost 3 bases and 0 bases respectively, with 15 bases between them. The CDR3 region is CASSIVFQTFSGNTIYF. The CDR3 DNA is TGTGCCAGTAGTATCGTCTTTCAGACTTTCTCTGGAAACACCATATATTTT.

The chain is built from TRBV2 and TRBJ2-7; no definite D call. This CDR3 region has 13 residues. V was clipped by 2 bases and J by 4 bases, with 9 bases between them. Germline CDR1 is SNHLY and CDR2 is FYNNEI. This chain's CDR3 is CASSETVRYEQYF. CDR3 coding DNA: TGTGCCAGCAGTGAAACAGTGAGATACGAGCAGTACTTC.

The V and J genes are TRBV7-9 and TRBJ2-5, with 7 nucleotides matching TRBD1. CDR1 SEHNR and CDR2 FQNEAQ come from the germline V gene (reference sequence). This CDR3 is 15 amino acids long. The trim removed 5 bases at V and 1 base at J, leaving 7 bases unmatched. DNA of the CDR3: TGTGCCAGCAGCATACAGACAGGGTTCCAAGAGACCCAGTACTTC. It translates to CASSIQTGFQETQYF.

The table lists this clone with a few counts. V and J are TRBV29-1 and TRBJ1-1; D not resolved. Germline loops: CDR1 SQVTM, CDR2 ANQGSEA. This CDR3 spans 15 amino acids. Between the trimmed V and J ends, which lost 7 bases and 11 bases, there was a span of 29 bases. The CDR3 sequence is CSATNSGQTLPRAFF. The DNA of the CDR3 is TGCAGCGCCACGAACTCAGGTCAAACGCTCCCCCGGGCTTTCTTT.

The gene calls are TRBV4-1 and TRBJ2-7; 8 bases match TRBD2. The CDR3 sequence is 16 residues long. Unmatched junction bases numbered 8, after V lost 1 base and J lost 3 bases. Germline V lookup: CDR1 MGHRA, CDR2 YSYEKL. The CDR3 nucleotides read TGCGCCAGCAGCCAAGTCGTTACGGGAGGGATCTACGAGCAGTACTTC. Amino acid sequence: CASSQVVTGGIYEQYF.

V and J are TRBV19 and TRBJ1-2, with TRBD1 identical over 7 bases. Germline V CDR1 and CDR2: LNHDA, SQIVND (reference sequence). V lost 6 bases, J lost 2 bases, and 18 bases stayed unmatched. CDR3 size: 18 residues. CDR3 bases: TGTGCCAGTAGCATCACCCCGGGACAGCGAGGTAGGAACTATGGCTACACCTTC. As protein: CASSITPGQRGRNYGYTF.